The clone carrying this T cell receptor (beta chain) has ten or more counts. Its antigen is undetermined. This entry is derived from a study of spatial heterogeneity in lung cancer. Study-level information: Samples were obtained from some 70 donors, all untreated early-stage non-small cell lung cancer patients. Alpha-chain sequences were consistently detected less often than beta-chain sequences. Notes on the study in general: Ubiquitous expanded tumor TCRs showed up in blood more at resection than follow-up.

Time point noted: blood at routine non-recurrence follow-up after resection. Tumor, nontumor lung or frozen PBMC supplied whole RNA that was sequenced unsorted. Each CDR3 protein gets one entry after TCRdb re-called the 5' RACE reads with MiXCR. The table includes 45,000 to 65,000 distinct CDR3 sequences, roughly 7% detected once. V gave up 6 bases and J gave up 7 bases, with 15 bases separating them. The CDR3 spans 13 residues. This TCR derives from a female donor with early-stage non-small cell lung cancer. Sequencing was performed on PBMCs, taken at follow-up. The chain links TRBV12-3 or TRBV12-4 to TRBJ1-1, with D uncertain. The CDR3 protein is CASSREVASEAFF. The CDR3 DNA reads TGTGCCAGCAGCCGGGAGGTTGCAAGTGAAGCTTTCTTT.